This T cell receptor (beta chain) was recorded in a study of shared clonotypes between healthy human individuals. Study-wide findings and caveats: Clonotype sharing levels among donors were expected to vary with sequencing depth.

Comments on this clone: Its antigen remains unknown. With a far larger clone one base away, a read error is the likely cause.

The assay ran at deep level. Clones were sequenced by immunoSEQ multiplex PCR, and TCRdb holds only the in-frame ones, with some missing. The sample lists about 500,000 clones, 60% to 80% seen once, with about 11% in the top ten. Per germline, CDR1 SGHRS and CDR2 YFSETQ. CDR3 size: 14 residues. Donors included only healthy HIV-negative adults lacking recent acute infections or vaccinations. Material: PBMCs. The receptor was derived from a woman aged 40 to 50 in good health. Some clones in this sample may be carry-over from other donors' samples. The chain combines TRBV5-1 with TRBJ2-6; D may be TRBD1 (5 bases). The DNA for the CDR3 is TGCGCCAGCAGGGTCAGCTCTGGGGCCAACGGCCTGACTTTC. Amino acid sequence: CASRVSSGANGLTF.